The present TCR beta chain was sequenced within a study of shared clonotypes between healthy human individuals. Study results and caveats: Generally, naive subsets came out with larger estimated richness than memory subsets. Some clonotypes were shared by all four sorted-subset donors, while others were not shared. The non-shared ones had lower generation probabilities than the shared ones. The study drew on few donors, limiting represented genetic and exposure-history diversity.

Points on this clone: No antigen is known for it.

Clones were read by immunoSEQ multiplex PCR, and TCRdb kept only the in-frame ones, dropping some. Of some 79,000 clones listed, over 55% were seen once; the top ten hold 51%. Combining CD45RO+ cells with CCR7-negative CD45RA+ TemRA cells gave CD8 memory. This clonotype was obtained from a man younger than 40 in good health. The sequenced material came from memory CD8+ T cells sorted from blood. As for subset: CD45RO+ cells pooled with CCR7-negative TemRA cells.

The CDR3: CASSYENTEAFF. The CDR3 bases are TGTGCCAGCAGCTATGAGAACACTGAAGCTTTCTTT. V gene TRBV7-3 combines with J gene TRBJ1-1; unclear D gene. V was clipped by 4 bases and J by 1 base, with 4 bases between them. This CDR3 has 12 residues. The germline V gene encodes CDR1 SGHTA and CDR2 FQGTGA.